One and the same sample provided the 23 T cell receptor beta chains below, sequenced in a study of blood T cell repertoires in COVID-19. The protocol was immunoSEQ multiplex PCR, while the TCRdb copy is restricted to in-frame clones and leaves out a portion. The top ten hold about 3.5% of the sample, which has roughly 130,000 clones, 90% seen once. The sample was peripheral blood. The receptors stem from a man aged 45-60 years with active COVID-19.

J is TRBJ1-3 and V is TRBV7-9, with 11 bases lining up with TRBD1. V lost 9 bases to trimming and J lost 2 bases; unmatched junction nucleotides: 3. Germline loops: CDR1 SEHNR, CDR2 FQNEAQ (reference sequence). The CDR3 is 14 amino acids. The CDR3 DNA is TGTGCCAGTGGGGACAGGGGGACTGGAAACACCATATATTTT. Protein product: CASGDRGTGNTIYF.

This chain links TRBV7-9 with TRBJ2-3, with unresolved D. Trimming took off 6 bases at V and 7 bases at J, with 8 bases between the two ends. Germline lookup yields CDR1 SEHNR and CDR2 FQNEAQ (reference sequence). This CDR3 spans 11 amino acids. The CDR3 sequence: CASRAENTQYF. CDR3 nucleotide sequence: TGTGCCAGCAGGGCGGAGAATACGCAGTATTTT. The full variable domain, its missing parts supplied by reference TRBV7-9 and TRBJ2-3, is DTGVSQNPRHKITKRGQNVTFRCDPISEHNRLYWYRQTLGQGPEFLTYFQNEAQLEKSRLLSDRFSAERPKGSFSTLEIQRTEQGDSAMYLCASRAENTQYFGPGTRLTVL.

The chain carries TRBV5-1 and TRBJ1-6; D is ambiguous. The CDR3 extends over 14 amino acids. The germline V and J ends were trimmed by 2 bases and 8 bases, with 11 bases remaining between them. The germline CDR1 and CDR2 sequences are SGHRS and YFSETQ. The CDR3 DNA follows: TGCGCCAGCAGCTTAGCCCGCGGGGATTCACCCCTCCACTTT. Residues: CASSLARGDSPLHF.

The CDR3: CASSQDGTGLNQPQHF. CDR3 DNA sequence: TGTGCCAGCAGCCAAGACGGGACGGGACTAAATCAGCCCCAGCATTTT. The chain links TRBV7-2 to TRBJ1-5; D is perhaps TRBD1 (5 bases). Germline CDR1 reads SGHTA; CDR2 reads FQGNSA. CDR3 length: 16 amino acids. The germline V and J ends were trimmed by 5 bases and 4 bases, with 18 bases remaining between them.

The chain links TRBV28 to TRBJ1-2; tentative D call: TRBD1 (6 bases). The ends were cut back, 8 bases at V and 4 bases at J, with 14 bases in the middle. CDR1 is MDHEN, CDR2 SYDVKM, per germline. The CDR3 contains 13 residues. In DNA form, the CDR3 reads TGTGCCAGCGCGGTGGCAGGGGCCTATGGCTACACCTTC. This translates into CASAVAGAYGYTF.

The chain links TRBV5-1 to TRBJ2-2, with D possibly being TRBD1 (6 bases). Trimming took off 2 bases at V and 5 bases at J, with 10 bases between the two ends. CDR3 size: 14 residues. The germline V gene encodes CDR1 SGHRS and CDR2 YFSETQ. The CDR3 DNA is TGCGCCAGCAGCTTCAGGGGTCCGACCGGGGAGCTGTTTTTT. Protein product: CASSFRGPTGELFF. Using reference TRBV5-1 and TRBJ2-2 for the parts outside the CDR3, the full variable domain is KAGVTQTPRYLIKTRGQQVTLSCSPISGHRSVSWYQQTPGQGLQFLFEYFSETQRNKGNFPGRFSGRQFSNSRSEMNVSTLELGDSALYLCASSFRGPTGELFFGEGSRLTVL.

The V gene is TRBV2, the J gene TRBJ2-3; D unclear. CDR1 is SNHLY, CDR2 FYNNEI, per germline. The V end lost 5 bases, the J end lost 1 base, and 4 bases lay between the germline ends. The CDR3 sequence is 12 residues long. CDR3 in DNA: TGTGCCAGCAGTCTAGGCACAGATACGCAGTATTTT. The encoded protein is CASSLGTDTQYF.

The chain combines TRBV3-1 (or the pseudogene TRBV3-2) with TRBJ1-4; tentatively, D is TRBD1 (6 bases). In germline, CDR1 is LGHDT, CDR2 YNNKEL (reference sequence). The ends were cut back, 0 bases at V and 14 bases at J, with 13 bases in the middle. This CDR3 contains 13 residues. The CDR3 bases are TGTGCCAGCAGCCAAGATCTAAGGGGGAACCTGTTTTTT. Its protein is CASSQDLRGNLFF.

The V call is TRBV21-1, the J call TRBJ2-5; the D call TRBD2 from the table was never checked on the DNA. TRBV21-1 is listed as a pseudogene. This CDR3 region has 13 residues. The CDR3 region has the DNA TGTGCCAGCAGCGCCCGGGATCAAGAGACCCAGTACTTC. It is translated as CASSARDQETQYF.

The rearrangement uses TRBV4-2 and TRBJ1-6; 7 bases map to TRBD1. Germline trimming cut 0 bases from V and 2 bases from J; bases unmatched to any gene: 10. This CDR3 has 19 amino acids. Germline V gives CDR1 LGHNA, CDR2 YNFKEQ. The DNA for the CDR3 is TGTGCCAGCAGCCAAGAGAATAGCGGGGACAGAGCCTATAATTCACCCCTCCACTTT. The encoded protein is CASSQENSGDRAYNSPLHF.

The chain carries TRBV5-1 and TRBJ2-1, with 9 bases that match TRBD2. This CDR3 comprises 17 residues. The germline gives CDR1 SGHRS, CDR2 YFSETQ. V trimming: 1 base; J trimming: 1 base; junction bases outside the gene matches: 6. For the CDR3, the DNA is TGCGCCAGCAGCTTGATCCCGACTAGCGGTTCCTACAATGAGCAGTTCTTC. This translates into CASSLIPTSGSYNEQFF.

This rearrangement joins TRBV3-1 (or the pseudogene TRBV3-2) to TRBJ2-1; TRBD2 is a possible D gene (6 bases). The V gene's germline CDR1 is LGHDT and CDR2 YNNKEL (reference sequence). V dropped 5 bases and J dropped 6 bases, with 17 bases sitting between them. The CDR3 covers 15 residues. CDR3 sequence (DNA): TGTGCCAGCAGCGGACGGACTCGAGCGGGCAATGAGCAGTTCTTC. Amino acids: CASSGRTRAGNEQFF.

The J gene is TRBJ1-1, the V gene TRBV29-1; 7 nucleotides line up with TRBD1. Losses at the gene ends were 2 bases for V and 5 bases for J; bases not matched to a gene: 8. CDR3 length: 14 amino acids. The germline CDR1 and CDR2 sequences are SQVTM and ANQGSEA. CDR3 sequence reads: CSVETQGKGTEAFF. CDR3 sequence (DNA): TGCAGCGTTGAAACACAGGGGAAGGGGACTGAAGCTTTCTTT.

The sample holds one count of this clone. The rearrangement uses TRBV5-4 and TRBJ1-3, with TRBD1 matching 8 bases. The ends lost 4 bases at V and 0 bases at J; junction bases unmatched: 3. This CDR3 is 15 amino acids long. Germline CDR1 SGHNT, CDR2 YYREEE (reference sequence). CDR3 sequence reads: CASSTQGASGNTIYF. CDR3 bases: TGTGCCAGCAGCACCCAGGGGGCCTCTGGAAACACCATATATTTT.

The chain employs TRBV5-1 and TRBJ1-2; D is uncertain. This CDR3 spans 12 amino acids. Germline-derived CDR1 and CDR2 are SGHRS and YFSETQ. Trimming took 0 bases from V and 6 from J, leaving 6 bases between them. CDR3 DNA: TGCGCCAGCAGCTTGGTGGGAGATGGCTACACCTTC. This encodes CASSLVGDGYTF. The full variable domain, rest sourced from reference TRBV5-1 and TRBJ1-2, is KAGVTQTPRYLIKTRGQQVTLSCSPISGHRSVSWYQQTPGQGLQFLFEYFSETQRNKGNFPGRFSGRQFSNSRSEMNVSTLELGDSALYLCASSLVGDGYTFGSGTRLTVV.

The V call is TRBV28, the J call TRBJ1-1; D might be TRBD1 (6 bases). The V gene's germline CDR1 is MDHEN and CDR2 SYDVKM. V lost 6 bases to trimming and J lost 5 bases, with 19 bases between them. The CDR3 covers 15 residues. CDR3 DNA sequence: TGTGCCAGCAGCTCAAGGGGGTCCCCGGGGACTGAAGCTTTCTTT. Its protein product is CASSSRGSPGTEAFF.

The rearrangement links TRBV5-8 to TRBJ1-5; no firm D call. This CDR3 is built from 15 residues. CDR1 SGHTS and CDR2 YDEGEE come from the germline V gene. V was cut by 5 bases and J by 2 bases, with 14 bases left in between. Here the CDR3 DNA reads TGTGCCAGCAGTTCTGACCCCGGAGGCAATCAGCCCCAGCATTTT. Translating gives CASSSDPGGNQPQHF.

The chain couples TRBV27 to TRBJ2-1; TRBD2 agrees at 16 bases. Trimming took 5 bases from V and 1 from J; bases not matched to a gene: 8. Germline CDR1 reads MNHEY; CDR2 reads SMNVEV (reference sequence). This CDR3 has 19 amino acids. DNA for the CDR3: TGTGCCAGCAGTAAGGGACTAGCGGGAGGGCCCTTGTCCTACAATGAGCAGTTCTTC. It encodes CASSKGLAGGPLSYNEQFF.

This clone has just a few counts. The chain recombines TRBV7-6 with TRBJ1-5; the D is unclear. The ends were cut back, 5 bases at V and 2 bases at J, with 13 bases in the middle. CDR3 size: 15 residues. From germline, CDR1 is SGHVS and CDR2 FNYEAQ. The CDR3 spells CASSPLIGGNQPQHF. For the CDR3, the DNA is TGTGCCAGCAGCCCGCTGATCGGGGGCAATCAGCCCCAGCATTTT.

The CDR3 DNA reads TGTGCCAGCAGCCGCAGAGAGACAGGGGGAACCTACGAGCAGTACTTC. Translation: CASSRRETGGTYEQYF. This chain joins TRBV6-6 and TRBJ2-7; 9 bases agree with TRBD1. The germline V gene encodes CDR1 MNHNY and CDR2 SVGAGI (reference sequence). V dropped 6 bases and J dropped 2; count of bases not matched to a gene: 11. The CDR3 extends over 16 amino acids.

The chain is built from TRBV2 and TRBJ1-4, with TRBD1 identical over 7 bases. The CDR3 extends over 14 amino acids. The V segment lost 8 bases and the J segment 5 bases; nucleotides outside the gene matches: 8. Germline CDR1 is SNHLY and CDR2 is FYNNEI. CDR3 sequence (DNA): TGTGCCAGCGAGATGTCAGGGGGAAATGAAAAACTGTTTTTT. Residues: CASEMSGGNEKLFF.

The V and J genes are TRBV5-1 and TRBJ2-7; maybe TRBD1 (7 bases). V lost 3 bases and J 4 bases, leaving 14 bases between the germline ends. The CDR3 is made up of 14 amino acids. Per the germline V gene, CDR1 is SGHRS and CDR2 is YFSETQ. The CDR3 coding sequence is TGCGCCAGCAGCTGGCGGGACAGTCAGTACGAGCAGTACTTC. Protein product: CASSWRDSQYEQYF.

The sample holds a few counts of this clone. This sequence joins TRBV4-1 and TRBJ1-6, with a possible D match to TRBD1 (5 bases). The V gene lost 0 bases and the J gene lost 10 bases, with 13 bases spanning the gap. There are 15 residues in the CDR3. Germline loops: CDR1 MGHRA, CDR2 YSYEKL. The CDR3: CASSQDTGGVSPLHF. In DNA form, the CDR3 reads TGCGCCAGCAGCCAAGATACTGGGGGGGTGTCACCCCTCCACTTT.